The text below deals with one T cell receptor beta chain. What antigen it recognizes has not been identified. No quality values exist for individual bases; no much larger clone is one base distant. The record originates from a study of CD8+ T cells in alopecia areata (dated 2018 in TCRdb). Regarding the research as a whole: Treated patients were enrolled in an open-label pilot trial of oral tofacitinib, 5 to 10 mg twice daily, for moderate-to-severe alopecia areata. In both human patients and the C3H/HeJ mouse model, the study applied high-throughput TCRbeta sequencing to look at T cell clonal expansion in alopecia areata. TCRbeta CDR3 regions were amplified by immunoSEQ multiplex PCR using 35 Vbeta forward and 13 Jbeta reverse primers. Biopsies were taken from tofacitinib-treated patients at baseline and at 4 and 24 weeks of treatment, and a later scalp biopsy was taken in several of the tofacitinib-treated patients. RNA was extracted with the PAXgene miRNA kit for fixed scalp, the miRNeasy kit for PBMCs, and the RNeasy kit for mouse skin. Scalp tissue and sorted CD4+ and CD8+ peripheral blood T cells from patchy and totalis/universalis alopecia areata patients and from healthy controls were covered by human TCRbeta sequencing. Scalp clonality was compared among normal scalp (n=4), patchy alopecia areata scalp (n=8), and alopecia totalis/universalis scalp (n=8). Disease severity in treated patients was measured with the SALT score, which quantifies the percentage of affected scalp surface area. Patients received tofacitinib for 6 to 18 months and were then followed off drug for 6 months to check for delayed response and recurrence.

CDR3 length: 14 amino acids, cysteine to phenylalanine. Only the CDR3 portion is preserved as DNA: 42 bases, with reading frame beginning at the first base. V is clipped by 1 base and J by 9 bases, and the sequence between their germline boundaries is 14 bases long. For CDR1 and CDR2, the germline V gene lists LGHNA and YSLEER. Study-wide findings and limitations: Many expanded lesional clones were found to persist in scalp and blood during tofacitinib treatment, and relapse after treatment cessation may be partly explained by this persistence. Compared with normal scalp, lesional scalp, particularly in alopecia totalis/universalis, had higher clonality and more expanded CD8+ clones, which suggests antigenic drive. Scalp clonality and the number of expanded CD8+ clones among the top 100 scalp clones were significantly decreased by tofacitinib. Because the treated cohort was small and included a single nonresponder, larger studies are needed to assess links between baseline CD8+ expansion and response. Unlike mouse skin, which is dominated by gammadelta T cells, normal human skin has resident alphabeta T cells that are also sequenced, and this complicates analysis of the scalp TCR repertoire. TCR sequences shared between patients were less clear than in mice, possibly partly because of HLA diversity in the patient population.

Library method: the immunoSEQ multiplex PCR assay. RNA was extracted from all samples and reverse transcribed into cDNA as template for TCR sequencing. SuperScript III was used to make first-strand cDNA, primed with a 2:1 mix of oligo-dT and random hexamers. A synthetic immune receptor repertoire was used to assess amplification bias, and residual bias was removed computationally. The authors processed their data as follows. Raw reads were preprocessed to remove errors, and CDR3 was defined according to IMGT conventions as the region from the conserved cysteine to phenylalanine. Clonality was computed by normalizing Shannon entropy by log2 of the number of productive unique TCRs and subtracting the result from 1. Whether each scalp clone was CD4 or CD8 was inferred by checking scalp TCRbeta sequences against the CD4 and CD8 repertoires from sorted blood. The table comes from immuneACCESS by way of TCRdb, which keeps in-frame sequences with V and J called. Part of the clones is missing from these tables; in studies checked, under half for an unresolved V gene and the rest for unknown reasons. V, J and clone size reflect that table, while D and trimming were determined from the DNA. The sample yields approximately 210,000 clones; 50% to 75% were counted once. The ten most abundant clones make up roughly 4.2% of the sample.

The time point label corresponds to: approximately 4 weeks on oral tofacitinib. The sample's treatment or condition label, in plain terms: oral pan-JAK inhibitor, 5-10 mg twice daily. Lesional scalp punch biopsies and peripheral blood were collected from alopecia areata patients. After PBMCs were isolated by density centrifugation and stained for CD3, CD4 and CD8, a FACSAria was used to sort CD4+ and CD8+ T cells. This sequence uses TRBV4-3 and TRBJ2-3; the D region may be TRBD1 or TRBD2, each matching 5 bases equally. The sequencing here drew on CD4+ T cells sorted from blood, taken at week 4, from a patient treated with tofacitinib. This TCR was sampled from a human donor with alopecia areata. The encoded CDR3 is CASSQGGVVGTQYF. The nucleotide sequence reads TGCGCCAGCAGCCAAGGAGGGGTAGTGGGAACGCAGTATTTT.